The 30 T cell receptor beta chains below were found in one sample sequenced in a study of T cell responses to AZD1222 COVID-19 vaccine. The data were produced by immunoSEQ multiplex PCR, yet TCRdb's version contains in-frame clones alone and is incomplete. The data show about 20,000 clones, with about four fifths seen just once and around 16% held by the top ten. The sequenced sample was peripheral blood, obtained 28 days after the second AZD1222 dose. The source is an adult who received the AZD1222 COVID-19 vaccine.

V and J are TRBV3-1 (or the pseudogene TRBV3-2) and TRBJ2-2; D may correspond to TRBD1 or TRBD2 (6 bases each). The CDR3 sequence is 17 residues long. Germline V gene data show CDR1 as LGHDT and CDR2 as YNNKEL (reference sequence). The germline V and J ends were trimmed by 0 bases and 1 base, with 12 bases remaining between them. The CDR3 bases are TGTGCCAGCAGCCAAGAAAGGGGGACTCTGAACACCGGGGAGCTGTTTTTT. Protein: CASSQERGTLNTGELFF.

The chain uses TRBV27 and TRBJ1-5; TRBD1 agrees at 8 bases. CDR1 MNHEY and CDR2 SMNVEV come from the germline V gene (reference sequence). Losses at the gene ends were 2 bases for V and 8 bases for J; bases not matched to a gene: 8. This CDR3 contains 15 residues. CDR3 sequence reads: CASSLIQGAREPQHF. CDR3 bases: TGTGCCAGCAGTTTAATCCAGGGGGCAAGGGAGCCCCAGCATTTT.

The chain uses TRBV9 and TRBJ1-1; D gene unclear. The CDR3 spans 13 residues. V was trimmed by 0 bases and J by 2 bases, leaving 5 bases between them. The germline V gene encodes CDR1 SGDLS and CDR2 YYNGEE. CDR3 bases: TGTGCCAGCAGCGTAGACGGAAACACTGAAGCTTTCTTT. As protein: CASSVDGNTEAFF. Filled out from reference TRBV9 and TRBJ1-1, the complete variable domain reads DSGVTQTPKHLITATGQRVTLRCSPRSGDLSVYWYQQSLDQGLQFLIQYYNGEERAKGNILERFSAQQFPDLHSELNLSSLELGDSALYFCASSVDGNTEAFFGQGTRLTVV.

The CDR3 reads CASENRDGEKLFF. CDR3 bases: TGTGCCAGCGAAAACAGGGATGGTGAAAAACTGTTTTTT. The chain recombines TRBV3-1 (or the pseudogene TRBV3-2) with TRBJ1-4, with D possibly TRBD1 on 6 matching bases. The CDR3 sequence is 13 residues long. Trimming took 8 bases from V and 7 from J, leaving 14 bases between them. Germline V gene lookup returns CDR1 LGHDT and CDR2 YNNKEL (reference sequence).

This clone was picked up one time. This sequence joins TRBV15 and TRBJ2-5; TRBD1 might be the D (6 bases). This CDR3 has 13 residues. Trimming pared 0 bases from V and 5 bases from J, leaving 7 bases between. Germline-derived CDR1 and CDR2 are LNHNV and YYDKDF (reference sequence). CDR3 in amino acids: CATSRDRGETQYF. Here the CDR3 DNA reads TGTGCCACCAGCAGAGATAGGGGGGAGACCCAGTACTTC. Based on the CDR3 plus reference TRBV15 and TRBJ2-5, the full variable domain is DAMVIQNPRYQVTQFGKPVTLSCSQTLNHNVMYWYQQKSSQAPKLLFHYYDKDFNNEADTPDNFQSRRPNTSFCFLDIRSPGLGDTAMYLCATSRDRGETQYFGPGTRLLVL.

The CDR3 DNA follows: TGTGCCAGCACCTCCCCGGCAGGGAATCTAGATACGCAGTATTTT. Its translation: CASTSPAGNLDTQYF. J is TRBJ2-3 and V is TRBV27; a weak D match, TRBD1 (5 bases). The CDR3 contains 15 residues. V lost 7 bases and J 5 bases, leaving 19 bases between the germline ends. Germline CDR1 reads MNHEY; CDR2 reads SMNVEV (reference sequence).

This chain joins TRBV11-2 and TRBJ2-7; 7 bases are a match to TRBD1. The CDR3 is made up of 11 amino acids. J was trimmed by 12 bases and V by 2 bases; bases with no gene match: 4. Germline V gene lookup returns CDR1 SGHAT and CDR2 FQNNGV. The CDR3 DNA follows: TGTGCCAGCAGCTTACTGGGACAGCCGTACTTC. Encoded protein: CASSLLGQPYF. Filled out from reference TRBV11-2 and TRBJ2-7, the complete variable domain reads EAGVAQSPRYKIIEKRQSVAFWCNPISGHATLYWYQQILGQGPKLLIQFQNNGVVDDSQLPKDRFSAERLKGVDSTLKIQPAKLEDSAVYLCASSLLGQPYFGPGTRLTVT.

The CDR3: CASSQGPYEQYF. In nucleotides, the CDR3 is TGTGCCAGCAGTCAGGGACCCTACGAGCAGTACTTC. The chain is built from TRBV12-3 or TRBV12-4 and TRBJ2-7, with D possibly called TRBD1 or TRBD2 (5 bases each). The CDR3 has 12 residues. Trimming removed 5 bases at V and 2 bases at J, with 7 bases between.

DNA of the CDR3: TGTGCCAGCAGCTTGTTGGCGAACACTGAAGCTTTCTTT. This translates into CASSLLANTEAFF. The chain combines TRBV11-1 with TRBJ1-1; no firm D call. V lost 3 bases to trimming and J lost 1 base, with 6 bases between them. Germline CDR1 reads SGHAT; CDR2 reads FQDESV (reference sequence). The CDR3 is 13 residues long. Drawing the rest from reference TRBV11-1 and TRBJ1-1, the complete variable domain is EAEVAQSPRYKITEKSQAVAFWCDPISGHATLYWYRQILGQGPELLVQFQDESVVDDSQLPKDRFSAERLKGVDSTLKIQPAELGDSAMYLCASSLLANTEAFFGQGTRLTVV.

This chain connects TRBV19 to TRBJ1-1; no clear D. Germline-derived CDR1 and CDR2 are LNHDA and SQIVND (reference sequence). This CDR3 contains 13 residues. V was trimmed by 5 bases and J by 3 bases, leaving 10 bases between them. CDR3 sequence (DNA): TGTGCCAGTAGTGGAAGATGGGACACTGAAGCTTTCTTT. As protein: CASSGRWDTEAFF.

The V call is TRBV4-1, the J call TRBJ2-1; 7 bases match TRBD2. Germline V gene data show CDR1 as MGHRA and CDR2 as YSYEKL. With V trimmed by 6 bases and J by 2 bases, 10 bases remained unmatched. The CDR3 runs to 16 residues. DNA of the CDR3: TGCGCCAGCAGGCCGGGTGAGGGAGGGGCCTACAATGAGCAGTTCTTC. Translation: CASRPGEGGAYNEQFF.

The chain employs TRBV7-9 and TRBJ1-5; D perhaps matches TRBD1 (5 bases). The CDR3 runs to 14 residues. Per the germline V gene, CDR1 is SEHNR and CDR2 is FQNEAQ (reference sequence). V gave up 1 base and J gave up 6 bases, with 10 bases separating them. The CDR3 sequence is CASSLVGATQPQHF. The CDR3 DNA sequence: TGTGCCAGCAGCTTAGTTGGGGCAACTCAGCCCCAGCATTTT.

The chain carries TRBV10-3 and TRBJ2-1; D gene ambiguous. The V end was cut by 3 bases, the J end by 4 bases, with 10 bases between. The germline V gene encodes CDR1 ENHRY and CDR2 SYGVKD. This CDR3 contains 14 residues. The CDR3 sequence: CAISEWREYNEQFF. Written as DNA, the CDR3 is TGTGCCATCAGTGAATGGCGAGAATACAATGAGCAGTTCTTC.

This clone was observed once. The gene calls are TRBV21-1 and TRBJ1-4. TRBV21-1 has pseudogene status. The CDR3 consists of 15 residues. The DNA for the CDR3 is TGTGCCAGCAGCAAAGTGTCCGGGGGCAAGGAAAAACTGTTTTTT. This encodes CASSKVSGGKEKLFF.

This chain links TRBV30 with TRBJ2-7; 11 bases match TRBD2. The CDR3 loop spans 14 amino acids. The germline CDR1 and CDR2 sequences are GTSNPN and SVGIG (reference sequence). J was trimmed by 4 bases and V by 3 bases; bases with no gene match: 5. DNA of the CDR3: TGTGCCTGGAGACCTAGCGGGAGGAGTTACGAGCAGTACTTC. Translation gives CAWRPSGRSYEQYF.

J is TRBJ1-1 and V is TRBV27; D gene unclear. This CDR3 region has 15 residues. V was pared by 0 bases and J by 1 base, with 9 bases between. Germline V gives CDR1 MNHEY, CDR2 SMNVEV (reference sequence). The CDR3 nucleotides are TGTGCCAGCAGTTTATCCTCGTGGGGGAACACTGAAGCTTTCTTT. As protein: CASSLSSWGNTEAFF.

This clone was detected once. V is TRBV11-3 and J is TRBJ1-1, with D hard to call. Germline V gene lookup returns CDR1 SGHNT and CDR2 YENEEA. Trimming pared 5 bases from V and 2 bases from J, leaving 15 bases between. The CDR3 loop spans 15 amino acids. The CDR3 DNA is TGTGCCAGCAGCCGAAGCGGTGCTCCTAACACTGAAGCTTTCTTT. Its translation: CASSRSGAPNTEAFF. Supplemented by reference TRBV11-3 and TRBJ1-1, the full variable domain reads EAGVVQSPRYKIIEKKQPVAFWCNPISGHNTLYWYLQNLGQGPELLIRYENEEAVDDSQLPKDRFSAERLKGVDSTLKIQPAELGDSAVYLCASSRSGAPNTEAFFGQGTRLTVV.

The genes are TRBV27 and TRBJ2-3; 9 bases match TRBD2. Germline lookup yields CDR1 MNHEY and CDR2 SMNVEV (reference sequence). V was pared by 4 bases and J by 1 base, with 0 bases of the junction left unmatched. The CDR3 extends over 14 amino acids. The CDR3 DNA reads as TGTGCCAGCAGTTGGACTAGCGGCACAGATACGCAGTATTTT. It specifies CASSWTSGTDTQYF.

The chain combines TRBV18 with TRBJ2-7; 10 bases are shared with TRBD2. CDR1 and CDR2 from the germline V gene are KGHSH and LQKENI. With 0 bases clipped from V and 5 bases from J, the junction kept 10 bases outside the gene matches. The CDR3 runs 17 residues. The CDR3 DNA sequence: TGTGCCAGCTCACCACCGAGCGGGAGGGACTCGACCCACGAGCAGTACTTC. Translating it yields CASSPPSGRDSTHEQYF. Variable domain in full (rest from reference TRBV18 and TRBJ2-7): NAGVMQNPRHLVRRRGQEARLRCSPMKGHSHVYWYRQLPEEGLKFMVYLQKENIIDESGMPKERFSAEFPKEGPSILRIQQVVRGDSAAYFCASSPPSGRDSTHEQYFGPGTRLTVT.

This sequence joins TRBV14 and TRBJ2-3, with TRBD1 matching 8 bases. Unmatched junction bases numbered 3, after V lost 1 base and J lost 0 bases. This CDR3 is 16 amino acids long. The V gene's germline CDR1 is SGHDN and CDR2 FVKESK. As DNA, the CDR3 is TGTGCCAGCAGCCAAGGGACAGGGTCCAGCACAGATACGCAGTATTTT. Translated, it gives CASSQGTGSSTDTQYF.

CDR3: CASSWGQENTEAFF. In DNA, the CDR3 is TGTGCCAGTAGCTGGGGACAGGAGAACACTGAAGCTTTCTTT. V is TRBV19 and J is TRBJ1-1; 8 nucleotides agree with TRBD1. This CDR3 comprises 14 residues. J lost 1 base, V lost 6 bases, and 4 bases had no gene match. Looked up from germline, CDR1 is LNHDA and CDR2 is SQIVND (reference sequence). Combining the CDR3 with reference TRBV19 and TRBJ1-1 gives the whole variable domain DGGITQSPKYLFRKEGQNVTLSCEQNLNHDAMYWYRQDPGQGLRLIYYSQIVNDFQKGDIAEGYSVSREKKESFPLTVTSAQKNPTAFYLCASSWGQENTEAFFGQGTRLTVV.

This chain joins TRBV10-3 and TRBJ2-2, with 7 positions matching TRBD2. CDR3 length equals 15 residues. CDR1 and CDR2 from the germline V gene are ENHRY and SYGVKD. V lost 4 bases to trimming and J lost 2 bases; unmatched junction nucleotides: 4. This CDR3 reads CAISGAGLNTGELFF. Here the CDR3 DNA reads TGTGCCATCAGTGGAGCGGGACTCAACACCGGGGAGCTGTTTTTT.

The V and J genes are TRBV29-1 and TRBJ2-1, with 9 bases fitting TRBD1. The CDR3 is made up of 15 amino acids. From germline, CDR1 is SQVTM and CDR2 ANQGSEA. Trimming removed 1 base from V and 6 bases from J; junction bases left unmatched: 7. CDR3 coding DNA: TGCAGCGTTGAAGCGGGGACAGGGACCCTCAATGAGCAGTTCTTC. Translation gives CSVEAGTGTLNEQFF.

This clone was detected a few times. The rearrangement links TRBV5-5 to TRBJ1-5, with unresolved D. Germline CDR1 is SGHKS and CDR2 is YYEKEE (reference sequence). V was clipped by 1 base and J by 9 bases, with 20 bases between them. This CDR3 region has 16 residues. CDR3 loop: CASSLRQDRHIWPQHF. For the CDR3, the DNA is TGTGCCAGCAGCTTGAGGCAGGATCGCCACATCTGGCCCCAGCATTTT.

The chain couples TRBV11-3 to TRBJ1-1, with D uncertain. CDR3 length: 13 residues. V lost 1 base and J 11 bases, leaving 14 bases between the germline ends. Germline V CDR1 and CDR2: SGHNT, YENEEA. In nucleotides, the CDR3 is TGTGCCAGCAGCTTAGGATCGGGTGCCCGGGCTTTCTTT. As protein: CASSLGSGARAFF.

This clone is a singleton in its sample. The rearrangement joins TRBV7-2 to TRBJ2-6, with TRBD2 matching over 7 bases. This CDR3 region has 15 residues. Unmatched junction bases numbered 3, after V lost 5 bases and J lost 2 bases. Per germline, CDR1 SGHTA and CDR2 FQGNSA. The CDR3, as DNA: TGTGCCAGCAGCCCGGGGGGTACTGGGGCCAACGTCCTGACTTTC. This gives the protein CASSPGGTGANVLTF.

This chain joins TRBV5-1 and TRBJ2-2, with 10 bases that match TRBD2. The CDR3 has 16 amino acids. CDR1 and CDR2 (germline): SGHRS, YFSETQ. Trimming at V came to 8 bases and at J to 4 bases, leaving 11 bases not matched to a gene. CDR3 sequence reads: CASTLAGAIATGELFF. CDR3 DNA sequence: TGCGCCAGTACCCTAGCGGGAGCAATCGCCACCGGGGAGCTGTTTTTT.

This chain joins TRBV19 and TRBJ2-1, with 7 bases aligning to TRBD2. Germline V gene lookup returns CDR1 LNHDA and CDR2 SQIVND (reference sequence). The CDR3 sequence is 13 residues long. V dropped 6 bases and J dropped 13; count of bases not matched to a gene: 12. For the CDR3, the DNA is TGTGCCAGTAGAATAAAGTCGGGGAGGGACCAGTTCTTC. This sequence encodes CASRIKSGRDQFF.

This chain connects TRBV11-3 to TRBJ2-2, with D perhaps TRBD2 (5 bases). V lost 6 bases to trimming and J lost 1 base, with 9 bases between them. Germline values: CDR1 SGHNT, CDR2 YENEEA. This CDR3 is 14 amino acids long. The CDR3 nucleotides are TGTGCCAGCAGTGGACTTTTGAACACCGGGGAGCTGTTTTTT. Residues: CASSGLLNTGELFF. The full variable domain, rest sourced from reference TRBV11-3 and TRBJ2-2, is EAGVVQSPRYKIIEKKQPVAFWCNPISGHNTLYWYLQNLGQGPELLIRYENEEAVDDSQLPKDRFSAERLKGVDSTLKIQPAELGDSAVYLCASSGLLNTGELFFGEGSRLTVL.

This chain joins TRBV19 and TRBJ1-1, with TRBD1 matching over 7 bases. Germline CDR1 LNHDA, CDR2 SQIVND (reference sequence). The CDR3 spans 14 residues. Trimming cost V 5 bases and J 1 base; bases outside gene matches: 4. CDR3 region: CASSEGQQNTEAFF. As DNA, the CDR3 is TGTGCCAGTAGTGAGGGACAGCAGAACACTGAAGCTTTCTTT.